This TCR beta chain was observed in a study of blood T cell repertoires in COVID-19. Study-wide background: The origin of the acute and convalescent COVID-19 samples was the United States, Italy and Spain. In each case, the material was cDNA or gDNA derived from T cells, B-cell-depleted T cells, or PBMCs.

In the authors' workflow: For nucleated cells, counts were estimated from reference gene primer amplification. Sequencing was performed with immunoSEQ multiplex PCR; in TCRdb, only in-frame clones are kept and a portion is missing. V and J calls plus clone size are reproduced from that table; the DNA served to infer D and trimming. Of 35,000 to 45,000 clones in the sample, roughly 87% were seen once. The trim removed 5 bases at V and 5 bases at J, leaving 7 bases unmatched. Per germline, CDR1 LNHDA and CDR2 SQIVND (reference sequence). The CDR3 has 15 residues. This clonotype originated in a human donor in a cohort sampled during active COVID-19. J is TRBJ1-1 and V is TRBV19, with 11 bases fitting TRBD1. The specimen sequenced was peripheral blood. DNA of the CDR3: TGTGCCAGTAGTTTACGGACAGGGGGCGTTACTGAAGCTTTCTTT. Translating it yields CASSLRTGGVTEAFF. Supplemented by reference TRBV19 and TRBJ1-1, the full variable domain reads DGGITQSPKYLFRKEGQNVTLSCEQNLNHDAMYWYRQDPGQGLRLIYYSQIVNDFQKGDIAEGYSVSREKKESFPLTVTSAQKNPTAFYLCASSLRTGGVTEAFFGQGTRLTVV.